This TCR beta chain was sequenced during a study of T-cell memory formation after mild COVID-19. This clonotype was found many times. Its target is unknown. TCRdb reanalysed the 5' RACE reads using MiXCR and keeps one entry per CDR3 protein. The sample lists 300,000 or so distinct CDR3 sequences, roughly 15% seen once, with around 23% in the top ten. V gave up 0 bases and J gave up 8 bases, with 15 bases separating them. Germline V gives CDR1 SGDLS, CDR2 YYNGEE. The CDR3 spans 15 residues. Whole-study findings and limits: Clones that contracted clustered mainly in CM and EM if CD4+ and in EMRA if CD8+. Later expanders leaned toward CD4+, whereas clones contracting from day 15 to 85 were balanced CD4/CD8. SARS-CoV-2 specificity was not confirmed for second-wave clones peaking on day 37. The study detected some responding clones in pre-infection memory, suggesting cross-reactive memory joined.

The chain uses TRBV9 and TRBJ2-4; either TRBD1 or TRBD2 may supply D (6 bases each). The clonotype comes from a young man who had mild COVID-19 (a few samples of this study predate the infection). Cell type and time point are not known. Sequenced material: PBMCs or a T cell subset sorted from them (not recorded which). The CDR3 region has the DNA TGTGCCAGCAGCGTAGCTTCCGGGGGCCTGGACATTCAGTACTTC. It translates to CASSVASGGLDIQYF.